This is a list of T cell receptor beta chains from one sample in a study of ipilimumab plus nivolumab after autologous stem cell transplantation. Sequenced by immunoSEQ multiplex PCR; TCRdb stores in-frame clones only, minus some. The table includes approximately 10,000 clones, around 73% detected once. The sequences come from PBMCs, collected in a trial of ipilimumab plus nivolumab as post-transplant consolidation. The receptors here all came from a male donor with diffuse large B-cell lymphoma. CDR3s include the opening cysteine and the closing phenylalanine or tryptophan. Fields, in order: V gene, clone size, CDR3 protein. Some rows mark clone size as missing; the rest say once, few, many or name a class of expanded clone.

TRBV10-3,once,CAIRENRGTGADTEAFF
TRBV5-1,NA,CASSFSPGQWGYTF
TRBV18,NA,CASSGVDRGQNQPQHF
TRBV4-2,few,CASSQGTGGSGYTF
TRBV9,few,CASSVELTSTDTQYF
TRBV7-9,NA,CASSFGGSTGDTQYF
TRBV7-9,NA,CASSLVGQTYEQYF
TRBV27,NA,CASRGQNSLLEQFF
TRBV28,NA,CASRPDVNTGELFF
TRBV6-4,NA,CASSDMISVASSNEKLFF
TRBV5-1,NA,CASSLEGQSTDTQYF
TRBV2,NA,CASSVQGHLRGTEAFF
TRBV27,NA,CASSLGGAGGPDTQYF
TRBV4-2,NA,CASSQGSRGHTEAFF
TRBV6-5,few,CASRPPGLYEQYF
TRBV28,NA,CASSSGARGEKLFF
TRBV19,NA,CASSIPVAQGFLNYGYTF
TRBV9,few,CASSVSGGVRGYTF
TRBV4-3,NA,CASSQTRASTEAFF
TRBV18,NA,CASSVQAKGWNTIYF
TRBV18,few,CASSLSGQAELFTGELFF
TRBV7-8,NA,CASRITLGDTGELFF
TRBV30,few,CASGRAYSYSGNTIYF
TRBV7-9,NA,CASSLARTNEKLFF
TRBV13,NA,CASSLVGQTYEQYF
TRBV27,NA,CASRGSGQGESEQYF
TRBV4-1,NA,CASSHPRGNNEKLFF
TRBV10-3,NA,CAISESGVGGLFF
TRBV23-1,few,CASMGDRGGKYNSPLHF
TRBV6-6,NA,CASSSGQEAFF
TRBV9,NA,CASSGDTLGVYEQYF
TRBV5-1,NA,CASRARTYEQYF
TRBV28,medium-sized,CASSPMTVEAFF
TRBV9,NA,CASSTGLVQETQYF
TRBV5-6,once,CASSLESGGAYNEQFF
TRBV27,NA,CASSQAGIPEAFF
TRBV27,NA,CASSLSRGSFSYEQYF
TRBV4-1,NA,CASSQDYPGSSYEQYF
TRBV19,NA,CASNHREGTEAFF
TRBV6-6,NA,CASSYVGRAYEQYF
TRBV28,medium-sized,CASSLVNEQFF
TRBV5-1,NA,CASSLAGHQDQYF
TRBV11-2,NA,CASSQDRGSYEQYF
TRBV4-3,NA,CASSQVGTGRPEAFF
TRBV28,NA,CASSHGQVFHEQYF
TRBV13,once,CASSLSGRGMNTEAFF
TRBV7-9,few,CASSQTGLLYNEQFF
TRBV7-3,NA,CASSLEGPITEAFF
TRBV28,NA,CASSPPTGRWGSEQYF
TRBV11-2,NA,CASSLGVNTEAFF
TRBV9,few,CASSVGSSGNTIYF